The 2 T cell receptor beta chains in this list originate from one sample, sequenced in a study of cytomegalovirus exposure and HLA in healthy donors. The PCR used 60 Vbeta and 13 Jbeta primers. Here immunoSEQ multiplex PCR was the method, and the copy in TCRdb shows in-frame clones only, minus some. Here the sample spans 150,000 to 200,000 clones, roughly 80% being singletons. Sequencing input: PBMCs. These receptors were obtained from a man in his thirties or forties in good health and CMV-seronegative.

This chain connects TRBV19 to TRBJ1-5, with D possibly TRBD1 on 6 matching bases. Germline assignment: CDR1 LNHDA and CDR2 SQIVND (reference sequence). V shed 5 bases and J shed 7 bases, with 15 bases lying between them. This CDR3 is 14 amino acids long. The CDR3 DNA reads TGTGCCAGTAGTCCAGTAGGCAGGGGCCAGCCCCAGCATTTT. Amino acid sequence: CASSPVGRGQPQHF.

This clone was detected ten times or more. The chain carries TRBV5-4 and TRBJ1-1, with no clear D. V shed 2 bases and J shed 1 base, with 9 bases lying between them. The CDR3 extends over 14 amino acids. In germline, CDR1 is SGHNT, CDR2 YYREEE (reference sequence). In DNA, the CDR3 is TGTGCCAGCAGCTTCGCCCTAGGGAACACTGAAGCTTTCTTT. Translation gives CASSFALGNTEAFF.